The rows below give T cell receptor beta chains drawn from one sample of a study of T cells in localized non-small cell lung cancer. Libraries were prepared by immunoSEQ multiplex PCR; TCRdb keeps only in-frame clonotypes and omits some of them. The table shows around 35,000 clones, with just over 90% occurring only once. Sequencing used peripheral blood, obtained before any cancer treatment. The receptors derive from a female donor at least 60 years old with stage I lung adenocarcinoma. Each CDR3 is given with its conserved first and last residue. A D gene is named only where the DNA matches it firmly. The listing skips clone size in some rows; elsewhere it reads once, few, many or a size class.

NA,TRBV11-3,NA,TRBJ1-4,CASSTQGEKLFF,TGTGCCAGCAGCACACAGGGTGAAAAACTGTTTTTT
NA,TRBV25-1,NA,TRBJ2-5,CASSESGDKKETQYF,TGTGCCAGCAGTGAATCGGGGGACAAGAAAGAGACCCAGTACTTC
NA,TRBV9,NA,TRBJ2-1,CASSATGRVHNEQFF,TGTGCCAGCAGCGCAACCGGGAGAGTCCACAATGAGCAGTTCTTC
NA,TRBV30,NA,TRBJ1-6,CAWTPGGSNSPLHF,TGTGCCTGGACCCCCGGGGGGTCAAATTCACCCCTCCACTTT
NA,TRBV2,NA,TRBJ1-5,CASSELIQNQPQHF,TGTGCCAGCAGTGAGTTGATACAGAATCAGCCCCAGCATTTT
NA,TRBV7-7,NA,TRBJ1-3,CASSSDSSGNTIYF,TGTGCCAGCAGCTCGGACAGCTCTGGAAACACCATATATTTT
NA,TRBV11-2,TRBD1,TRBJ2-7,CASSPRTGLGYEQYF,TGTGCCAGCAGCCCCCGGACAGGGCTCGGCTACGAGCAGTACTTC
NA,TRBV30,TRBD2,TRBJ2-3,CAWTGLAGGRGTDTQYF,TGTGCCTGGACCGGACTAGCGGGGGGCCGGGGCACAGATACGCAGTATTTT
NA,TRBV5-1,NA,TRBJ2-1,CASRMGSGMDEQFF,TGCGCCAGCAGGATGGGGTCAGGGATGGATGAGCAGTTCTTC
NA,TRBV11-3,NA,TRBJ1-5,CASSFGPLEPQHF,TGTGCCAGCAGCTTTGGGCCCTTGGAGCCCCAGCATTTT
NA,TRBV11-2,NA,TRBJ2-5,CASSPSGAETQYF,TGTGCCAGCAGCCCCTCTGGAGCAGAGACCCAGTACTTC
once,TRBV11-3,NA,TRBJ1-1,CASSNRVMNTEAFF,TGTGCCAGCAGCAACCGAGTAATGAACACTGAAGCTTTCTTT
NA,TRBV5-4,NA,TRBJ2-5,CASSSPSSGETQYF,TGTGCCAGCAGCTCCCCTAGTTCTGGTGAGACCCAGTACTTC
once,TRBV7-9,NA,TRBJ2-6,CASSLSAGTGANVLTF,TGTGCCAGCAGCTTATCGGCCGGGACTGGGGCCAACGTCCTGACTTTC
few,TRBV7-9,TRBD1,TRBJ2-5,CASSRTGQQETQYF,TGTGCCAGCAGCCGGACAGGGCAGCAAGAGACCCAGTACTTC
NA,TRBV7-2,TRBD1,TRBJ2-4,CASSLYGTGENIQYF,TGTGCCAGCAGCTTATACGGGACAGGGGAAAACATTCAGTACTTC
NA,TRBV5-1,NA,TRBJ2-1,CASSLAPGGGYNEQFF,TGCGCCAGCAGCTTGGCTCCCGGAGGGGGCTACAATGAGCAGTTCTTC
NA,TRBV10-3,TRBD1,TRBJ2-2,CAISGGQGAQNGELFF,TGTGCCATCAGTGGCGGACAGGGGGCGCAGAACGGGGAGCTGTTTTTT
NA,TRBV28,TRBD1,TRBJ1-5,CASSPPGQGFSNQPQHF,TGTGCCAGCAGTCCCCCGGGACAGGGGTTTAGCAATCAGCCCCAGCATTTT
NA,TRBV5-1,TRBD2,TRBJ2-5,CASRQAAGVQETQYF,TGCGCCAGCAGGCAGGCAGCGGGGGTTCAAGAGACCCAGTACTTC
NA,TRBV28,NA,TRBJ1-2,CASLRGINYGYTF,TGTGCCAGCCTACGGGGAATCAACTATGGCTACACCTTC
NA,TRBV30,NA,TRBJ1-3,CAWSVRSSGSGNTIYF,TGTGCCTGGAGTGTACGGTCATCCGGGTCTGGAAACACCATATATTTT
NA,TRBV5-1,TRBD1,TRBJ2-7,CASRWTGGFPSSSYEQYF,TGCGCCAGCAGATGGACAGGGGGCTTCCCCTCCAGCTCCTACGAGCAGTACTTC
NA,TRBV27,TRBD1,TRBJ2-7,CASSFGRTGTYEQYF,TGTGCCAGCAGTTTTGGGAGGACAGGGACCTACGAGCAGTACTTC
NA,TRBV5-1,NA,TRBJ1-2,CASSLDKDSSYGYTF,TGCGCCAGCAGCTTGGACAAGGACAGCTCCTATGGCTACACCTTC
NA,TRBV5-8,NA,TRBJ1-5,CASSLLSAYSNQPQHF,TGTGCCAGCAGCTTGTTGTCCGCTTATAGCAATCAGCCCCAGCATTTT
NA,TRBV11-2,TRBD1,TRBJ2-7,CASSLGDRDYEQYF,TGTGCCAGCAGCTTAGGGGACAGGGACTACGAGCAGTACTTC
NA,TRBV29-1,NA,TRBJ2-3,CSASRGSTDTQYF,TGCAGCGCCTCAAGGGGCAGCACAGATACGCAGTATTTT
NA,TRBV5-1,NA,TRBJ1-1,CASSLGPMNTEAFF,TGCGCCAGCAGCTTGGGCCCCATGAACACTGAAGCTTTCTTT
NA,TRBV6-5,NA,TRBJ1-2,CASSAGVLHGYTF,TGTGCCAGCAGCGCAGGGGTTCTTCATGGCTACACCTTC
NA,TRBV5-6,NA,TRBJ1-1,CASSLRAGKKAFF,TGTGCCAGCAGCTTGAGGGCAGGGAAGAAAGCTTTCTTT
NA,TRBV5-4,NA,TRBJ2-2,CASSRALNTGELFF,TGTGCCAGCAGCAGGGCCTTGAACACCGGGGAGCTGTTTTTT
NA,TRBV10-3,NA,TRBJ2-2,CAINTFTGELFF,TGTGCCATCAATACATTCACCGGGGAGCTGTTTTTT
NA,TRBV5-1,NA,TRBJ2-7,CASSFPSEGYEQYF,TGCGCCAGCAGCTTCCCCAGTGAAGGCTACGAGCAGTACTTC
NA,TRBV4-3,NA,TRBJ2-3,CASSQALLTDTQYF,TGCGCCAGCAGCCAAGCGCTACTCACAGATACGCAGTATTTT
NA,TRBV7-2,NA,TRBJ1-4,CASSSMGLANEKLFF,TGTGCCAGCAGCTCTATGGGACTTGCTAATGAAAAACTGTTTTTT
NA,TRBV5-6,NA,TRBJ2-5,CASSPLGVQETQYF,TGTGCCAGCAGCCCCCTGGGAGTCCAAGAGACCCAGTACTTC
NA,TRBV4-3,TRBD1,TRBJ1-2,CASSQAGTGFNYGYTF,TGCGCCAGCAGCCAAGCCGGGACAGGGTTTAACTATGGCTACACCTTC
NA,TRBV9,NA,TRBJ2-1,CASSVAGGDLSYNEQFF,TGTGCCAGCAGCGTAGCGGGCGGGGACCTTTCCTACAATGAGCAGTTCTTC
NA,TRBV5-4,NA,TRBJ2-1,CASSFGTTSPNEQFF,TGTGCCAGCAGCTTTGGTACGACTAGTCCCAATGAGCAGTTCTTC
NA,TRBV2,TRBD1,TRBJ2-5,CASSLGTGIVQETQYF,TGTGCCAGCAGTCTTGGGACAGGGATTGTACAAGAGACCCAGTACTTC
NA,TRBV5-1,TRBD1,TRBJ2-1,CASTYTTGGDEQFF,TGCGCCAGCACCTATACGACAGGGGGCGATGAGCAGTTCTTC
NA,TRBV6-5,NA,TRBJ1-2,CASSRDLNYGYTF,TGTGCCAGCAGTCGGGACCTAAACTATGGCTACACCTTC
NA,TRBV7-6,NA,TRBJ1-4,CASSLDGGEEKLFF,TGTGCCAGCAGCTTAGACGGGGGAGAGGAAAAACTGTTTTTT
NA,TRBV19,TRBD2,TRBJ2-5,CASSYQGGLAGIQYF,TGTGCCAGTAGTTATCAGGGTGGACTAGCGGGAATCCAGTACTTC
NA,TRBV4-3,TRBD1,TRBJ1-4,CASSPGQGAGVGAFEKLFF,TGCGCCAGCAGCCCCGGACAGGGGGCTGGAGTGGGGGCCTTTGAAAAACTGTTTTTT
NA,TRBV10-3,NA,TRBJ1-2,CAISESNIRQGDGSGGYTF,TGTGCCATCAGTGAGTCGAATATAAGGCAGGGCGATGGATCTGGCGGCTACACCTTC
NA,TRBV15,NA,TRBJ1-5,CATSGTEYNSNQPQHF,TGTGCCACCAGCGGAACCGAGTACAATAGCAATCAGCCCCAGCATTTT
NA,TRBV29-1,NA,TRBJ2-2,CSVQGSGELFF,TGCAGCGTACAGGGTTCCGGGGAGCTGTTTTTT
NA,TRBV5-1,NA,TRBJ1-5,CASSLEGAGNQPQHF,TGCGCCAGCAGCTTGGAAGGGGCGGGCAATCAGCCCCAGCATTTT
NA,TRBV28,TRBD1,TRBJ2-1,CASSEQRTGGHNEQFF,TGTGCCAGCAGTGAACAAAGGACAGGGGGCCACAATGAGCAGTTCTTC
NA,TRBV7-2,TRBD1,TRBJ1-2,CASSESWTGHYGYTF,TGTGCCAGCAGCGAGTCGTGGACAGGGCACTATGGCTACACCTTC
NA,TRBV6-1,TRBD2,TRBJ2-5,CAGKTSGKETQYF,TGTGCCGGAAAGACTAGCGGAAAAGAGACCCAGTACTTC
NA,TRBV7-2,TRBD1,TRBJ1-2,CASRWQGEGYTF,TGTGCCAGCAGATGGCAGGGGGAGGGCTACACCTTC